The rows below give T cell receptor beta chains drawn from one sample of a study of post-analysis software for immune sequencing data. TCRdb reprocessed the PCR reads with MiXCR, giving one entry per CDR3 protein. This sample carries around 700,000 distinct CDR3 sequences, approximately 59% of them seen once, and the ten largest clones take roughly 12%. The sequencing sample was made of blood. These receptor sequences come from a girl aged 2-10 years with multiple sclerosis. The CDR3 runs from the conserved cysteine through the conserved F or W. Fields, in order: V gene, J gene, D gene, CDR3 protein. A D gene is named only where the DNA matches it firmly.

TRBV6-1,TRBJ1-2,-,CASSERGGKFYGYTF
TRBV12-3/TRBV12-4,TRBJ2-7,TRBD1,CASSLWGTAHNEQYF
TRBV27,TRBJ1-2,-,CASALGQGSGYTF
TRBV29-1,TRBJ2-7,-,CSALLDTYEQYF
TRBV15,TRBJ2-5,TRBD2,CATSLQPGRAQETQYF
TRBV20-1,TRBJ1-1,-,CSASQNTEAFF
TRBV30,TRBJ2-1,-,CAWSVLVDNEQFF
TRBV9,TRBJ2-1,-,CASSVDLFGNEQFF
TRBV20-1,TRBJ2-1,-,CRADDPNEQFF
TRBV20-1,TRBJ2-5,-,CSAGSLGETQYF
TRBV29-1,TRBJ2-5,TRBD1,CSVAGTEYQETQYF
TRBV5-1,TRBJ2-1,TRBD2,CASSLVGLAGSNEQFF
TRBV29-1,TRBJ1-2,TRBD1,CSVGDRTGGTDGYTF
TRBV6-5,TRBJ2-1,-,CASKRAAGNEQFF
TRBV6-2/TRBV6-3,TRBJ2-7,-,CASIPGPGPFTYEQYF
TRBV27,TRBJ2-1,TRBD2,CASSPRAPAGGVYEQFF
TRBV4-3,TRBJ2-5,TRBD1,CASSPNLQGAWRETQYF
TRBV5-1,TRBJ2-7,-,CASRGTPIEQYF
TRBV12-3/TRBV12-4,TRBJ2-3,-,CASSFRTLILTDTQYF
TRBV4-2,TRBJ2-7,TRBD2,CASSQGASGSQSYEQYF
TRBV7-9,TRBJ2-1,-,CASSLVVGVIYNEQFF
TRBV9,TRBJ2-5,-,CASSVGTRQGGETQYF
TRBV20-1,TRBJ1-4,-,CSARETSTNEKLFF
TRBV4-3,TRBJ2-5,TRBD2,CASSRHGGVEETQYF
TRBV6-6,TRBJ1-1,TRBD1,CASSYTGGNTEAFF
TRBV6-2/TRBV6-3,TRBJ2-5,TRBD2,CASSPIFDRWVKRGPPRETQYF
TRBV2,TRBJ1-2,-,CASYRPPLGYGCTF
TRBV29-1,TRBJ2-5,-,CSLSFPGQETQYF
TRBV7-2,TRBJ2-3,-,CASSSSMEGTDTQYF
TRBV20-1,TRBJ2-3,TRBD2,CSARTGGSRDTQYF
TRBV5-1,TRBJ1-2,TRBD1,CASSLLGQDAYGYTF
TRBV5-1,TRBJ2-5,TRBD2,CASSLWREGETQYF
TRBV28,TRBJ2-4,TRBD1,CASSGWTGGLLNIQYF